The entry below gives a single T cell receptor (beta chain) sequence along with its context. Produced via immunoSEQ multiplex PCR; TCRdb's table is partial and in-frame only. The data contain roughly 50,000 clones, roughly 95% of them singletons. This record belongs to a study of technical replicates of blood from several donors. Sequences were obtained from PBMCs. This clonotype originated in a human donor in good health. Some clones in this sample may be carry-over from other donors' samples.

The CDR3, as DNA: TGCGCCAGCAGCCTAACTTGGGGGGATAACACTGAAGCTTTCTTT. Translated, it gives CASSLTWGDNTEAFF. V gene TRBV4-1 combines with J gene TRBJ1-1; perhaps TRBD1 as D (5 bases). CDR1 MGHRA and CDR2 YSYEKL come from the germline V gene. This CDR3 spans 15 amino acids. Trimming left V 4 bases short and J 2 bases short, with 14 bases between.